This TCR beta chain was retrieved from a study of blood T cells in healthy people across ages. A second PCR of roughly 6 to 12 cycles used a sample-barcoded 5' primer and a J-beta primer mix. TCRdb re-derived calls from the 5' RACE reads in MiXCR, one entry per CDR3 protein. The data show more than 450,000 distinct CDR3 sequences, approximately 26% seen once. This clonotype turned up a few times. Trimming cost V 5 bases and J 8 bases; bases outside gene matches: 2. This CDR3 spans 11 amino acids. Germline V lookup: CDR1 MNHEY, CDR2 SVGAGI. These data were also filed under a second study, of T cells of mothers and their children.

Specimen: blood. The TCR comes from a boy between 2 and 10 years old in good health. The chain couples TRBV6-5 to TRBJ1-2, with 7 nucleotides matching TRBD1. The CDR3 sequence: CASSRGQGYTF. The DNA of the CDR3 is TGTGCCAGCAGTAGGGGGCAAGGCTACACCTTC.